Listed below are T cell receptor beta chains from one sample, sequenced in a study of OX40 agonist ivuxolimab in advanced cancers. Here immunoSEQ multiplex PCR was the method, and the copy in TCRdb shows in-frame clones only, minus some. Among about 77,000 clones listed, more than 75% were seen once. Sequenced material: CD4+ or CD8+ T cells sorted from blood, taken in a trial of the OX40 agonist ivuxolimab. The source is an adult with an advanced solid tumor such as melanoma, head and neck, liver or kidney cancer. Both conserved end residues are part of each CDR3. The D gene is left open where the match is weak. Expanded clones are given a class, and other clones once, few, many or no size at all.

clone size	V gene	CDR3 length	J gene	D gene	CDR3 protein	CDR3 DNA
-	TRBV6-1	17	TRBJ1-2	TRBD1	CASSEGPPGQGDYGYTF	TGTGCCAGCAGTGAGGGACCCCCGGGACAGGGAGACTATGGCTACACCTTC
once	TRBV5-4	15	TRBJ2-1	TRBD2	CASSALAGGYNEQFF	TGTGCCAGCAGCGCGCTAGCGGGGGGATACAATGAGCAGTTCTTC
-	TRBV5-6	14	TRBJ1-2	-	CASSTGRKSYGYTF	TGTGCCAGCAGCACCGGACGGAAATCATATGGCTACACCTTC
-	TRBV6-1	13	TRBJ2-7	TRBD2	CASWEGRAYEQYF	TGTGCCAGCTGGGAGGGGAGAGCCTACGAGCAGTACTTC
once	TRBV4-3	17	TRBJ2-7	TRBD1	CASSHRRTGGAAYEQYF	TGCGCCAGCAGCCATCGCAGGACAGGGGGCGCGGCCTACGAGCAGTACTTC
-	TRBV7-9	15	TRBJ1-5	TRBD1	CASSLNRGIDQPQHF	TGTGCCAGCAGCTTGAACAGGGGAATCGATCAGCCCCAGCATTTT
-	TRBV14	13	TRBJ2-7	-	CASSLISSYEQYF	TGTGCCAGCAGCCTCATCAGCTCCTACGAGCAGTACTTC
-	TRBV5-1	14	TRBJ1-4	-	CASSRQVKGEKLFF	TGCGCCAGCAGCAGACAGGTCAAAGGGGAAAAACTGTTTTTT
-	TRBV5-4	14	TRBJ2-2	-	CASSDRTATGELFF	TGTGCCAGCAGCGACAGGACAGCCACCGGGGAGCTGTTTTTT
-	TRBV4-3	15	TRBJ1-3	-	CASSQDFGSGNTIYF	TGCGCCAGCAGCCAAGATTTCGGATCTGGAAACACCATATATTTT
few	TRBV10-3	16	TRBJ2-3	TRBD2	CAISLTGGGTTDTQYF	TGTGCCATCTCTCTTACGGGGGGGGGAACCACAGATACGCAGTATTTT
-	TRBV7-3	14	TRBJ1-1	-	CASSPTAMNTEAFF	TGTGCCAGCAGCCCGACTGCGATGAACACTGAAGCTTTCTTT
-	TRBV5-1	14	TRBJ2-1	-	CASSPSGTYNEQFF	TGCGCCAGCAGCCCGTCCGGGACGTACAATGAGCAGTTCTTC
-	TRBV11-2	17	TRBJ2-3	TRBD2	CASSSGLAGGSTDTQYF	TGTGCCAGCAGCTCCGGACTAGCGGGGGGCAGCACAGATACGCAGTATTTT
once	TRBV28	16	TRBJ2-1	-	CASSLLAESSYNEQFF	TGTGCCAGCAGTTTATTAGCAGAGAGCTCCTACAATGAGCAGTTCTTC
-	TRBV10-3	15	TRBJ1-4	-	CAIAAGGTTNEKLFF	TGTGCCATCGCGGCGGGGGGGACGACTAATGAAAAACTGTTTTTT
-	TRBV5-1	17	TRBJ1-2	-	CASSSGPRQAAIYGYTF	TGCGCCAGCAGCTCCGGTCCCAGACAAGCGGCTATCTATGGCTACACCTTC
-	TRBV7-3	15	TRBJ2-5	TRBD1	CASSPGQGREETQYF	TGTGCCAGCAGCCCAGGACAGGGGAGAGAGGAGACCCAGTACTTC
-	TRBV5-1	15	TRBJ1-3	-	CASSTRGDWGNTIYF	TGCGCCAGCAGCACGCGCGGGGATTGGGGAAACACCATATATTTT
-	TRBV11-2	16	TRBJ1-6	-	CASSLVWGTYNSPLHF	TGTGCCAGCAGCTTAGTATGGGGCACCTATAATTCACCCCTCCACTTT
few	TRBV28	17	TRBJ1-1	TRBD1	CASRQTGQGIMNTEAFF	TGTGCCAGCAGGCAAACGGGACAGGGAATCATGAACACTGAAGCTTTCTTT
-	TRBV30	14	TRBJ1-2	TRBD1	CAWRIRQGEDGYTF	TGTGCCTGGAGGATCCGCCAGGGGGAGGATGGCTACACCTTC
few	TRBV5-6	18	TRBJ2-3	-	CASSLSAGGGGITDTQYF	TGTGCCAGCAGCTTGAGTGCAGGAGGAGGGGGGATCACAGATACGCAGTATTTT
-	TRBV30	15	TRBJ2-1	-	CAWRGPGGPYAEQFF	TGTGCCTGGAGGGGCCCCGGGGGGCCCTATGCAGAGCAGTTCTTC
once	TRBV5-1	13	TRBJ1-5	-	CASSLTSNQPQHF	TGCGCCAGCAGCCTAACTTCCAATCAGCCCCAGCATTTT
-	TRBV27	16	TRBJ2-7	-	CASSLSNRGLAYEQYF	TGTGCCAGCAGTTTATCTAACCGGGGTCTCGCGTACGAGCAGTACTTC
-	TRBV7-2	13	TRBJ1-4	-	CASSLAGGEKLFF	TGTGCCAGCAGCTTAGCTGGAGGCGAAAAACTGTTTTTT